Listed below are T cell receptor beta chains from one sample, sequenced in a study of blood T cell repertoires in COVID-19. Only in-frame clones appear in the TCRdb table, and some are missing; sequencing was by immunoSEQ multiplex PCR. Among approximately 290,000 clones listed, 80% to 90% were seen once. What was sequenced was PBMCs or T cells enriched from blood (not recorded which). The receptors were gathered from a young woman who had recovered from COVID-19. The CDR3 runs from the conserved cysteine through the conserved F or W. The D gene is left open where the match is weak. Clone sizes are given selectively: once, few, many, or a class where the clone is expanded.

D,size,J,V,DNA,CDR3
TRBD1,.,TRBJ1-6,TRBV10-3,TGTGCCATCAGTGGACAGGGGGATCGGTCACCCCTCCACTTT,CAISGQGDRSPLHF
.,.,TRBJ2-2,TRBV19,TGTGCCAGTAAGAGGCATGAGAACACCGGGGAGCTGTTTTTT,CASKRHENTGELFF
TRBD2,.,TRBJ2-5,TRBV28,TGTGCCAGCAGTTCCCTTTCAGCGGGGGGCCAGGAGACCCAGTACTTC,CASSSLSAGGQETQYF
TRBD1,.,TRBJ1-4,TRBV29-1,TGCAGCGTTGGGACAGGGTTGTCCGGTGAAAAACTGTTTTTT,CSVGTGLSGEKLFF
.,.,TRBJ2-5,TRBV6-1,TGTGCCAGCAGTGAAGTCCGGCGGGGGCGTTTGGGAGAGACCCAGTACTTC,CASSEVRRGRLGETQYF
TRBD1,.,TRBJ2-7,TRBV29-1,TGCAGCGTCGTGAGACTTCGGACAGGTGATTCCTACGAGCAGTACTTC,CSVVRLRTGDSYEQYF
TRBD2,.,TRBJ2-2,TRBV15,TGTGCCACCAGCAGAGTACGGCTAGCGGGAGACCCCGGGGAGCTGTTTTTT,CATSRVRLAGDPGELFF
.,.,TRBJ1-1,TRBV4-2,TGTGCCAGCAGCCAAGCAGGCGAAGCTTTCTTT,CASSQAGEAFF
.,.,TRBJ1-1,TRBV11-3,TGTGCCAGCAGCAGAGATCCGAACACTGAAGCTTTCTTT,CASSRDPNTEAFF
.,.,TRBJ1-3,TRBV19,TGTGCCAGTAGTGCCGGAGGAAGCTCCTCTGGAAACACCATATATTTT,CASSAGGSSSGNTIYF
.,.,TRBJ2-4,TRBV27,TGTGCCAGCAAGGACCTGAGCGGCAAAAACATTCAGTACTTC,CASKDLSGKNIQYF
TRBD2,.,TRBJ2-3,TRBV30,TGTGCCTCCCTATCGACTAGCGGAAGCACAGATACGCAGTATTTT,CASLSTSGSTDTQYF
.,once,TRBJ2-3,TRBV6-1,TGTGCCAGCAGTGACCCTCCAGATACGCAGTATTTT,CASSDPPDTQYF
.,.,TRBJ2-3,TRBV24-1,TGTGCCACCAGTGATTGGTCTAGCGATCCAGATACGCAGTATTTT,CATSDWSSDPDTQYF
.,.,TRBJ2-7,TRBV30,TGTGCCTGGGGACTTTTCGAGCAGTACTTC,CAWGLFEQYF
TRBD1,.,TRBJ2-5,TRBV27,TGTGCCAGCAGCCCAGGGGGAGAGACCCAGTACTTC,CASSPGGETQYF
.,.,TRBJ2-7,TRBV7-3,TGTGCCAGCAGCTTGCAGCGGGCCCACGAGCAGTACTTC,CASSLQRAHEQYF
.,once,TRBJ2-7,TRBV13,TGTGCCAGCAGCTTGAGGACAGCAGCCTACGAGCAGTACTTC,CASSLRTAAYEQYF
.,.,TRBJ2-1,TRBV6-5,TGTGCCAGCAGTTACACCACAGGGATCTCCTCCAATGAGCAGTTCTTC,CASSYTTGISSNEQFF
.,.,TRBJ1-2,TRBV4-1,TGCGCCAGCAGCCAAGATAACCAGGGCGGCTATGGCTACACCTTC,CASSQDNQGGYGYTF
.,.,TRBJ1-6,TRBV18,TGTGCCAGCTCACCACTATCTAATTCACCCCTCCACTTT,CASSPLSNSPLHF
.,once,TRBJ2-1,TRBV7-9,TGTGCCAGCATCCCCGGGACACCGTTCTACAATGAGCAGTTCTTC,CASIPGTPFYNEQFF
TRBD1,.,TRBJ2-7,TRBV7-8,TGTGCCAGCAGCCGGGACAGCCTCTACGAGCAGTACTTC,CASSRDSLYEQYF
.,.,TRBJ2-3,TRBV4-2,TGTGCCAGCAGCCAAGAGACTACATTGCGCACAGATACGCAGTATTTT,CASSQETTLRTDTQYF